The entry below describes one T cell receptor beta chain. The junction and the germline gene differ at one end; a read error may be behind it. The data belong to a study of blood T cells in healthy people across ages. The CDR3 sequence is 13 residues long. Germline V gene sequence: CDR1 GTSNPN, CDR2 SVGIG (reference sequence). Ten milliliters of peripheral blood were drawn from each donor. A second PCR of about 6 to 11 cycles used a sample-barcoded 5' primer and a J-beta primer mix. Every sample returned 2.5 million or more CDR3-containing paired-end reads. TCRdb reprocessed the 5' RACE reads with MiXCR, giving one entry per CDR3 protein. The sample consists of more than 500,000 distinct CDR3 sequences, approximately 30% of them appearing once.

The sequenced material came from blood. The sequence came from a woman in her 70s in good health. The chain is built from TRBV30 and TRBJ1-5, with 7 nucleotides matching TRBD1. The CDR3 DNA sequence: TGTGCCGGGAGGGGGCAACCCGGGCAGCCCCAGCATTTT. Amino acid sequence: CAGRGQPGQPQHF.